The rows below give T cell receptor beta chains drawn from one sample of a study of blood T cells in healthy people across ages. TCRdb re-analysed the 5' RACE reads in MiXCR, keeping a single row per CDR3 protein. Among about a million distinct CDR3 sequences listed, roughly 51% were seen once. Input material: blood. Receptors originate from an older woman in good health. The CDR3 runs from the conserved cysteine through the conserved F or W. The D gene is left open where the match is weak. Size values are once, few and many counts, or a class for expanded clones, and some rows have none.

v_call	d_call	clone_size	j_call	cdr3_aa	cdr3_nt
TRBV6-5	NA	NA	TRBJ1-1	CASMSVGWSGETEAFF	TGTGCCAGCATGTCCGTCGGCTGGTCGGGGGAAACTGAAGCTTTCTTT
TRBV29-1	TRBD1	NA	TRBJ1-2	CSVEGGDREYGYTF	TGCAGCGTGGAAGGTGGGGACAGAGAATATGGCTACACCTTC
TRBV5-1	TRBD2	few	TRBJ2-7	CASSPFGVAGGGEQYF	TGCGCCAGCAGCCCCTTTGGGGTAGCGGGAGGCGGCGAGCAGTACTTC
TRBV6-6	TRBD1	few	TRBJ2-7	CASSYSPFRDRAYEQYF	TGTGCCAGCAGTTACTCCCCATTCCGGGACAGGGCCTACGAGCAGTACTTC
TRBV14	NA	few	TRBJ2-1	CASSQDRLPRDEQFF	TGTGCCAGCAGCCAAGATCGGCTCCCAAGGGACGAGCAGTTCTTC
TRBV27	NA	NA	TRBJ2-1	CASSLTGNPYEQFF	TGTGCCAGCAGTTTAACCGGGAATCCCTACGAGCAGTTCTTC
TRBV7-8	TRBD2	NA	TRBJ2-5	CASSPYSGSEEETQYF	TGTGCCAGCAGCCCCTATAGCGGGAGTGAGGAAGAGACCCAGTACTTC
TRBV28	NA	few	TRBJ1-2	CASSFVSGERGYTF	TGTGCCAGCAGTTTCGTTTCGGGGGAGAGAGGCTACACCTTC
TRBV7-2	NA	NA	TRBJ2-7	CASSLQQGGFYEQYF	TGTGCCAGCAGCTTACAACAGGGAGGATTCTACGAGCAGTACTTC
TRBV12-3/TRBV12-4	TRBD2	NA	TRBJ2-7	CASTSGTSGSNEQYF	TGTGCCAGCACCTCCGGGACTAGCGGTTCCAATGAGCAGTACTTC
TRBV4-2	TRBD1	NA	TRBJ2-1	CASSQLRDRKEQFF	TGTGCCAGCAGCCAACTCCGGGACAGAAAGGAGCAGTTCTTC
TRBV5-1	NA	NA	TRBJ1-6	CASSEGRTNSPLHF	TGCGCCAGCAGCGAGGGACGGACTAATTCACCCCTCCACTTT
TRBV6-1	NA	NA	TRBJ2-1	CASWTEYNEQFF	TGTGCCAGCTGGACAGAGTACAATGAGCAGTTCTTC
TRBV13	NA	once	TRBJ2-1	CASRGVGAINEQFF	TGTGCCAGCAGAGGTGTGGGGGCGATCAATGAGCAGTTCTTC
TRBV18	NA	NA	TRBJ2-5	CASSPLRGEEQYF	TGTGCCAGCTCACCATTGCGGGGAGAGGAGCAGTACTTC
TRBV12-5	NA	few	TRBJ2-7	CASAPDYPSYEQYF	TGTGCTAGTGCCCCGGACTACCCCTCCTACGAGCAGTACTTC
TRBV12-3/TRBV12-4	TRBD2	NA	TRBJ2-1	CASRLAASYNEQFF	TGTGCCAGCAGGCTAGCGGCGTCCTACAATGAGCAGTTCTTC
TRBV6-5	TRBD2	NA	TRBJ2-5	CASSPIAAGRGLGQYF	TGTGCCAGCAGCCCCATTGCGGCAGGGAGGGGACTTGGGCAGTACTTC
TRBV4-2	NA	once	TRBJ2-2	CASSQAADANTGELFF	TGTGCCAGCAGCCAAGCTGCGGATGCGAACACCGGGGAGTTGTTTTTT
TRBV20-1	NA	NA	TRBJ1-2	CSAPLETGFDRYTF	TGCAGTGCTCCGTTGGAGACAGGCTTTGACCGCTACACCTTC
TRBV5-6	TRBD2	few	TRBJ2-3	CASSLIQTIAGDTQYF	TGTGCCAGCAGCTTGATCCAAACAATAGCGGGCGATACGCAGTATTTT
TRBV29-1	TRBD2	NA	TRBJ2-5	CSAGLAGGQQETQYF	TGCAGCGCTGGACTAGCGGGAGGCCAACAAGAGACCCAGTACTTC
TRBV7-9	NA	NA	TRBJ2-7	CASSPPSASEQYF	TGTGCCAGCAGCCCCCCGTCCGCCAGCGAGCAGTACTTC
TRBV20-1	NA	NA	TRBJ2-5	CSALRIQETQYF	TGCAGTGCCTTGCGGATACAAGAGACCCAGTACTTC
TRBV30	NA	NA	TRBJ2-3	CACRVFPDTQYF	TGTGCCTGCCGGGTATTCCCAGATACGCAGTATTTT
TRBV3-1	NA	NA	TRBJ1-2	CASSQRKDYGYTF	TGTGCCAGCAGCCAAAGAAAGGATTATGGCTACACCTTC
TRBV18	TRBD2	few	TRBJ2-1	CASSPGLAGVSEQFF	TGTGCCAGCTCACCTGGACTAGCGGGAGTTAGCGAGCAGTTCTTC
TRBV28	NA	NA	TRBJ1-2	CASGRQEDTF	TGTGCCAGCGGGAGACAGGAAGACACCTTC
TRBV20-1	NA	NA	TRBJ2-7	CSAWAGTENLGEQYF	TGCAGTGCTTGGGCGGGGACAGAGAATCTTGGCGAGCAGTACTTC
TRBV10-3	NA	few	TRBJ2-1	CAISDAPREQFF	TGTGCCATCAGTGATGCCCCCCGTGAGCAGTTCTTC
TRBV5-1	NA	few	TRBJ2-7	CASSLGESSYEQYF	TGCGCCAGCAGCTTGGGCGAGAGCTCCTACGAGCAGTACTTC
TRBV6-1	NA	NA	TRBJ2-4	CASIPGAKNIQYF	TGTGCCAGCATACCTGGAGCCAAAAACATTCAGTACTTC
TRBV4-3	TRBD2	NA	TRBJ2-7	CASSQDMRAGGSDEQYF	TGCGCCAGCAGCCAAGATATGAGGGCGGGAGGCTCCGACGAGCAGTACTTC
TRBV4-1	NA	many	TRBJ1-2	CASSQDPGLNYGYTF	TGCGCCAGCAGCCAAGATCCGGGACTTAACTATGGCTACACCTTC
TRBV2	NA	few	TRBJ2-7	CASSPPATYQQYF	TGTGCCAGCAGTCCGCCGGCAACGTACCAGCAGTACTTC
TRBV3-1	TRBD1	NA	TRBJ1-2	CASSQDLAEQGTANYGYTF	TGTGCCAGTAGCCAAGATTTAGCTGAACAGGGGACCGCTAACTATGGCTACACCTTC
TRBV5-5	TRBD2	many	TRBJ2-7	CASSRGREYEQYF	TGTGCCAGCTCGAGAGGGCGGGAGTACGAGCAGTACTTC
TRBV5-1	TRBD1	NA	TRBJ2-7	CASSFGQERTYEQYF	TGCGCCAGCAGCTTCGGACAGGAGAGGACCTACGAGCAGTACTTC
TRBV20-1	NA	NA	TRBJ2-7	CSASKEGVIPPYEQYF	TGCAGTGCTAGTAAGGAGGGAGTTATCCCTCCCTACGAGCAGTACTTC
TRBV6-2/TRBV6-3	TRBD2	few	TRBJ2-7	CASSSHRLASYEQYF	TGTGCCAGCAGTTCACACCGACTAGCATCCTACGAGCAGTACTTC
TRBV18	NA	NA	TRBJ2-5	CASSTGETGKTQYF	TGTGCCAGCTCAACGGGGGAGACTGGGAAGACCCAGTACTTC
TRBV4-2	TRBD1	once	TRBJ1-5	CASSQGGTGDQPQHF	TGTGCCAGCAGCCAGGGGGGGACAGGGGATCAGCCCCAGCATTTT
TRBV5-1	NA	NA	TRBJ2-7	CASSQGDWNNEQYF	TGCGCCAGCAGCCAGGGGGACTGGAACAATGAGCAGTACTTC
TRBV2	NA	NA	TRBJ2-3	CASQPQARRTDTQYF	TGTGCCAGCCAACCCCAGGCGAGGCGTACAGATACGCAGTATTTT
TRBV10-3	NA	NA	TRBJ2-7	CAISESPLTSPGSYEQYF	TGTGCCATCAGTGAGTCTCCGCTTACGAGCCCCGGGTCATACGAGCAGTACTTC
TRBV11-2	NA	NA	TRBJ2-1	CASTHSRGDHNEQFF	TGTGCCAGCACCCATAGTAGGGGCGACCACAATGAGCAGTTCTTC
TRBV12-3/TRBV12-4	NA	NA	TRBJ2-1	CASRRGLYNEQFF	TGTGCCAGCAGACGGGGGCTCTACAATGAGCAGTTCTTC
TRBV4-1	TRBD1	NA	TRBJ2-5	CASSLRGQWQETQYF	TGCGCCAGCAGCCTAAGGGGGCAGTGGCAAGAGACCCAGTACTTC
TRBV6-5	NA	many	TRBJ2-5	CASSYQRTQETQYF	TGTGCCAGCAGTTATCAGAGGACCCAAGAGACCCAGTACTTC